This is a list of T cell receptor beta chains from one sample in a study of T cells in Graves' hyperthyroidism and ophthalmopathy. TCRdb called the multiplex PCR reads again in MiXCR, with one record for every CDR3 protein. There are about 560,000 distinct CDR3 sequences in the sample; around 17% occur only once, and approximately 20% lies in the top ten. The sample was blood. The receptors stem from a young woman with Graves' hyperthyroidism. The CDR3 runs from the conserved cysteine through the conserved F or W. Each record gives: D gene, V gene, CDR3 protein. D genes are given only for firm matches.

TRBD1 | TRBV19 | CASSPHRGSISYNEQFF
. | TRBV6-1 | CASTARAEAFF
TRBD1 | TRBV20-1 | CSARRPDRVGGYTF
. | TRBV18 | CASSPPFGQPEQFF
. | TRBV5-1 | CASSLAGRATGETQYF
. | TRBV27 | CASSKPPGTQGEQYF
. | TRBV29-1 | CSARWWGETQYF
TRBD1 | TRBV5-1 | CASSLLQGPGELFF
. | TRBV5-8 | CASSLGLSRRGTQYF
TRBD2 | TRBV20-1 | CSATELAGETDTQYF
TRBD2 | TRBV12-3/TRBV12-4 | CASSSRTSGTRPLGYNEQFF
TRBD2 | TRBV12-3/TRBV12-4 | CASSSLTSGGLAKNIQYF
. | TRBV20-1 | CSASSYPTGELFF
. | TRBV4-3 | CASSQVVGGVQPQHF
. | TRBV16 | CASSQPDGDNQPQHF
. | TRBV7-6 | CASSGDRSSYNEQFF
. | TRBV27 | CASSSGLLYEQYF
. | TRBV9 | CASSADSYYYGYTF
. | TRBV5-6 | CASSPHTLQENKWTLNTEAFF
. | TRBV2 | CASSVAGNNSPPHF
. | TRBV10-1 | CASSERRFGTGELFF
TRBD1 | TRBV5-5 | CASRPTGAGDQPQHF
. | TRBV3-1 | CASSRVRETQYF
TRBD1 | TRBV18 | CASSRRTGTGVYEQYF
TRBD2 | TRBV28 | CASSFGLAGGLIYNEQFF
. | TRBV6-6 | CASSYLGGGYTF
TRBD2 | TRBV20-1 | CSARDAGSSGSDEQYF
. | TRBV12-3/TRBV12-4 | CASGYGEAFF
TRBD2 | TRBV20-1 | CSATGREPYEQYF
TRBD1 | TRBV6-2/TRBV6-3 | CASSSFGQGLNQPQHF
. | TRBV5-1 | CASRFGQGPFGEQYF
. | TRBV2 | CASSEIAGVNTEAFF
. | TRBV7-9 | CASSLAGFQNYGYTF
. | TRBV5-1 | CASSLVAGAGYNEQFF
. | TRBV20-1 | CSARDGSGQSSYEQYF
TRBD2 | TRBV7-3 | CASSLTPTSGIETQYF
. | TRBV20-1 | CSARDRDKSYNEQFF
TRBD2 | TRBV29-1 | CSASLTSGKLYEQHF
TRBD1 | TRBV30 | CASTTGVQETQYF
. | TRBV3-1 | CASSPGHPNTEAFF
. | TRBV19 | CASSPHTGNYGYTF
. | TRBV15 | CATSRDLRGNSPLHF
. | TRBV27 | CASSPLDRPNSNQPQHF
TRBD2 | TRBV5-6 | CASSEGLAGRYRDTQYF